These 10 T cell receptor beta chains share one sample of origin, sequenced in a study of T-cell memory formation after mild COVID-19. A single record per CDR3 protein comes from TCRdb applying MiXCR to the 5' RACE reads. The table has about 190,000 distinct CDR3 sequences, roughly 18% seen once. Sequenced sample: PBMCs or a T cell subset sorted from them (not recorded which). The receptors were gathered from an adult woman who had mild COVID-19 (a few samples of this study predate the infection). Cell type and time point are not known.

The sample holds a few counts of this clonotype. The J gene is TRBJ1-1, the V gene TRBV12-3 or TRBV12-4; D not resolved. The ends were cut back, 4 bases at V and 1 base at J, with 13 bases in the middle. The CDR3 contains 15 residues. CDR3 in amino acids: CASSSRASGNTEAFF. The CDR3 DNA is TGTGCCAGCAGTTCCCGAGCATCGGGGAACACTGAAGCTTTCTTT.

The V call is TRBV19, the J call TRBJ1-1; D may be TRBD1 (5 bases). The germline CDR1 and CDR2 sequences are LNHDA and SQIVND (reference sequence). This CDR3 is 16 amino acids long. Trimming took off 5 bases at V and 1 base at J, with 17 bases between the two ends. The CDR3 sequence is CASSLSGRGPNTEAFF. In DNA form, the CDR3 reads TGTGCCAGTAGTCTATCGGGAAGGGGCCCGAACACTGAAGCTTTCTTT.

This clonotype has a handful of counts. J is TRBJ2-1 and V is TRBV7-3; 7 positions agree with TRBD2. With V trimmed by 2 bases and J by 4 bases, 8 bases remained unmatched. Germline values: CDR1 SGHTA, CDR2 FQGTGA. The CDR3 consists of 16 residues. The CDR3 loop reads CASSLLGGGSYNEQFF. In DNA, the CDR3 is TGTGCCAGCAGCTTACTCGGTGGCGGGAGTTACAATGAGCAGTTCTTC.

In its sample, this clonotype was seen a few times. The V call is TRBV2, the J call TRBJ2-2, with 7 positions matching TRBD2. The CDR3 is 14 amino acids. Per the germline V gene, CDR1 is SNHLY and CDR2 is FYNNEI. V gave up 4 bases and J gave up 4 bases; unmatched junction bases: 3. The CDR3 nucleotides are TGTGCCAGCAGTGGCGGGAGAGGCACCGGGGAGCTGTTTTTT. Translated, it gives CASSGGRGTGELFF. The full variable domain, in which reference TRBV2 and TRBJ2-2 provide the parts outside the CDR3, is EPEVTQTPSHQVTQMGQEVILRCVPISNHLYFYWYRQILGQKVEFLVSFYNNEISEKSEIFDDQFSVERPDGSNFTLKIRSTKLEDSAMYFCASSGGRGTGELFFGEGSRLTVL.

The chain links TRBV6-6 to TRBJ1-5; a possible D gene is TRBD1 (6 bases). CDR1 and CDR2 (germline): MNHNY, SVGAGI (reference sequence). The ends were cut back, 2 bases at V and 7 bases at J, with 18 bases in the middle. CDR3 length equals 16 residues. The CDR3 loop reads CASSYRTGSIGQPQHF. The CDR3 nucleotides are TGTGCCAGCAGTTACCGTACAGGGTCGATAGGGCAGCCCCAGCATTTT.

This clonotype has ten or more counts. This rearrangement joins TRBV20-1 to TRBJ1-5; 10 bases match TRBD1. CDR3 length: 17 residues. V dropped 1 base and J dropped 0; count of bases not matched to a gene: 6. The V gene's germline CDR1 is DFQATT and CDR2 SNEGSKA (reference sequence). The CDR3 DNA is TGCAGTGCTAGAGGGGGACAGGGGACCTATAGCAATCAGCCCCAGCATTTT. Protein: CSARGGQGTYSNQPQHF.

The genes are TRBV20-1 and TRBJ2-1, with 7 bases identical to TRBD2. The V gene end was trimmed by 1 base and the J gene end by 9 bases; junction bases not matched to a gene: 6. CDR1 and CDR2 (germline): DFQATT, SNEGSKA (reference sequence). The CDR3 loop spans 13 amino acids. The CDR3: CSARVRGKGEQFF. Written as DNA, the CDR3 is TGCAGTGCTAGAGTGCGGGGGAAGGGTGAGCAGTTCTTC.

The chain joins TRBV5-5 to TRBJ1-1, with 7 positions matching TRBD1. The CDR3 is 16 residues long. Germline loops: CDR1 SGHKS, CDR2 YYEKEE (reference sequence). V lost 0 bases and J lost 5; bases outside the gene matches: 10. In DNA form, the CDR3 reads TGTGCCAGCAGCTTGGGAAGAGGGGGCACAGATACTGAAGCTTTCTTT. Translating gives CASSLGRGGTDTEAFF. Variable domain in full (rest from reference TRBV5-5 and TRBJ1-1): DAGVTQSPTHLIKTRGQQVTLRCSPISGHKSVSWYQQVLGQGPQFIFQYYEKEERGRGNFPDRFSARQFPNYSSELNVNALLLGDSALYLCASSLGRGGTDTEAFFGQGTRLTVV.

In its sample, this clonotype was seen a few times. This chain connects TRBV7-2 to TRBJ2-3; no definite D call. Trimming took 7 bases from V and 2 from J, leaving 7 bases between them. The CDR3 contains 12 residues. The germline CDR1 and CDR2 sequences are SGHTA and FQGNSA. Here the CDR3 DNA reads TGTGCCAGCACCATAACCACAGATACGCAGTATTTT. It translates to CASTITTDTQYF.

This chain joins TRBV5-1 and TRBJ1-1; TRBD1 matches 10 bases. Germline CDR1 reads SGHRS; CDR2 reads YFSETQ. V was clipped by 2 bases and J by 3 bases; unmatched bases: 7. CDR3 length: 16 residues. The CDR3 spells CASSFRDRGVDTEAFF. Written as DNA, the CDR3 is TGCGCCAGCAGCTTTCGGGACAGGGGTGTGGACACTGAAGCTTTCTTT. The complete variable domain, with remaining parts taken from reference TRBV5-1 and TRBJ1-1, reads KAGVTQTPRYLIKTRGQQVTLSCSPISGHRSVSWYQQTPGQGLQFLFEYFSETQRNKGNFPGRFSGRQFSNSRSEMNVSTLELGDSALYLCASSFRDRGVDTEAFFGQGTRLTVV.